The sequence of this T cell receptor beta chain was determined in a study of blood T cell repertoires in COVID-19. The CDR3 runs to 13 residues. The germline V and J ends were trimmed by 1 base and 10 bases, with 11 bases remaining between them. Germline V gives CDR1 SGHTA, CDR2 FQGTGA. Sequenced by immunoSEQ multiplex PCR; TCRdb stores in-frame clones only, minus some. Here the sample spans 120,000 to 150,000 clones, about four fifths being singletons. Exposed study participants had met a COVID-19 case within 2 weeks before entry. The specimen was PBMCs or T cells enriched from blood (not recorded which). The TCR was taken from a woman aged 18-35 years who had been exposed to COVID-19. The chain links TRBV7-3 to TRBJ2-1; D perhaps matches TRBD2 (5 bases). The CDR3 DNA reads as TGTGCCAGCAGCTTAAGTTCCCAGCGGGAGCAGTTCTTC. Encoded protein: CASSLSSQREQFF.